Listed here are 10 T cell receptor beta chains from one sample, sequenced in a study of siplizumab effects on memory and regulatory T cells. Using immunoSEQ multiplex PCR, the repertoire was profiled, and TCRdb retains in-frame clones only, with some absent. This sample yields around 86,000 clones, of which about 93% are seen a single time; around 0.31% belongs to the top ten. The sample consisted of non-Treg CD4+ T cells sorted from blood. The receptor source for this set is a human donor in good health.

The rearrangement joins TRBV9 to TRBJ2-1; 7 positions agree with TRBD1. The CDR3 runs 13 residues. J lost 6 bases, V lost 2 bases, and 2 bases had no gene match. Germline-derived CDR1 and CDR2 are SGDLS and YYNGEE. The CDR3 is CASSVTGFNEQFF. DNA for the CDR3: TGTGCCAGCAGCGTGACAGGGTTCAATGAGCAGTTCTTC.

The chain uses TRBV27 and TRBJ2-7; D is undetermined. Per germline, CDR1 MNHEY and CDR2 SMNVEV (reference sequence). This CDR3 comprises 11 residues. The V gene lost 7 bases and the J gene lost 3 bases, with 7 bases spanning the gap. In nucleotides, the CDR3 is TGTGCCAGCATCTCCTTCTACGAGCAGTACTTC. Its translation: CASISFYEQYF.

This chain uses TRBV4-1 with TRBJ2-3; D is undetermined. CDR3 length: 15 amino acids. CDR1 and CDR2 (germline): MGHRA, YSYEKL. The V gene lost 0 bases and the J gene lost 4 bases, with 11 bases spanning the gap. The CDR3 DNA is TGCGCCAGCAGCCAAGACTTCTTGGGATCAGATACGCAGTATTTT. This sequence encodes CASSQDFLGSDTQYF.

The CDR3 protein is CASSQVFTNQPQHF. CDR3 coding DNA: TGCGCCAGCAGCCAAGTCTTCACGAATCAGCCCCAGCATTTT. The chain recombines TRBV4-1 with TRBJ1-5; D not resolved. Trimming stripped 1 base from V and 4 bases from J, with 8 bases between. This CDR3 comprises 14 residues. From germline, CDR1 is MGHRA and CDR2 YSYEKL.

The J gene is TRBJ2-6, the V gene TRBV6-1, with D possibly matching TRBD1 (6 bases). The CDR3 consists of 15 residues. The germline V gene encodes CDR1 MNHNS and CDR2 SASEGT. V was clipped by 4 bases and J by 4 bases, with 11 bases between them. CDR3 residues: CASSVGALGANVLTF. DNA of the CDR3: TGTGCCAGCAGTGTGGGGGCGTTAGGGGCCAACGTCCTGACTTTC.

The rearrangement uses TRBV4-1 and TRBJ2-4; D tentatively fits TRBD1 or TRBD2 (5 bases each). This CDR3 is built from 15 residues. The V and J ends lost 1 base and 4 bases respectively, with 11 bases between them. CDR1 and CDR2 from the germline V gene are MGHRA and YSYEKL. The CDR3 loop reads CASSQGAGGKNIQYF. For the CDR3, the DNA is TGCGCCAGCAGCCAAGGCGCTGGGGGAAAAAACATTCAGTACTTC.

The V call is TRBV18, the J call TRBJ2-7, with 7 bases matching TRBD1. CDR1 and CDR2 from the germline V gene are KGHSH and LQKENI. Losses at the gene ends were 0 bases for V and 7 bases for J; bases not matched to a gene: 3. This CDR3 has 13 residues. The CDR3 loop reads CASSPPGQTEQYF. CDR3 DNA: TGTGCCAGCTCACCACCGGGACAGACGGAGCAGTACTTC.

The rearrangement joins TRBV19 to TRBJ2-7, with TRBD2 matching 11 bases. The CDR3 runs to 15 residues. The J segment lost 9 bases and the V segment lost 2 bases, leaving 9 bases of the junction unmatched. The germline V gene encodes CDR1 LNHDA and CDR2 SQIVND (reference sequence). Here the CDR3 DNA reads TGTGCCAGTAGTATACTAGCGGGGGGACCTTCGGTGCAGTACTTC. Its translation is CASSILAGGPSVQYF.

The rearrangement joins TRBV4-2 to TRBJ2-1; 9 bases match TRBD2. The CDR3 length is 15 residues. With V trimmed by 1 base and J by 3 bases, 1 base remained unmatched. Per germline, CDR1 LGHNA and CDR2 YNFKEQ. The CDR3 reads CASSQGLADYNEQFF. The CDR3 DNA is TGTGCCAGCAGCCAAGGACTAGCGGACTACAATGAGCAGTTCTTC.

This chain joins TRBV30 and TRBJ2-3; TRBD2 agrees at 8 bases. This CDR3 contains 16 residues. Germline-derived CDR1 and CDR2 are GTSNPN and SVGIG (reference sequence). V dropped 1 base and J dropped 0; count of bases not matched to a gene: 6. Written as DNA, the CDR3 is TGTGCCTGGAGTGCGGGGGGGCTTTTTAGCACAGATACGCAGTATTTT. Encoded protein: CAWSAGGLFSTDTQYF.